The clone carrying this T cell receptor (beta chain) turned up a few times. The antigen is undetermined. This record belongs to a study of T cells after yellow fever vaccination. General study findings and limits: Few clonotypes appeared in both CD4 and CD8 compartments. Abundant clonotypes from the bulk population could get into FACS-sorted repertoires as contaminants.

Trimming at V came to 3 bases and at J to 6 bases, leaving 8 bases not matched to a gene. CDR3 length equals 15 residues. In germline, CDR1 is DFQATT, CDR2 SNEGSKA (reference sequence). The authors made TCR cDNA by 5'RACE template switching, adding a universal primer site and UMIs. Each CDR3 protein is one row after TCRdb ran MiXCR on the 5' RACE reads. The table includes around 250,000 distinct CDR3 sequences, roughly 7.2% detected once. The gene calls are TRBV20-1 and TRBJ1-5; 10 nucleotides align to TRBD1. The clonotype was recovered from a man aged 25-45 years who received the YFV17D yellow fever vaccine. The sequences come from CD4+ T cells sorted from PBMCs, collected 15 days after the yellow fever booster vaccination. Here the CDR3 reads CSARPRDRGSQPQHF. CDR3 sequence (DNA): TGCAGTGCTAGGCCCCGGGACAGGGGTTCTCAGCCCCAGCATTTT.